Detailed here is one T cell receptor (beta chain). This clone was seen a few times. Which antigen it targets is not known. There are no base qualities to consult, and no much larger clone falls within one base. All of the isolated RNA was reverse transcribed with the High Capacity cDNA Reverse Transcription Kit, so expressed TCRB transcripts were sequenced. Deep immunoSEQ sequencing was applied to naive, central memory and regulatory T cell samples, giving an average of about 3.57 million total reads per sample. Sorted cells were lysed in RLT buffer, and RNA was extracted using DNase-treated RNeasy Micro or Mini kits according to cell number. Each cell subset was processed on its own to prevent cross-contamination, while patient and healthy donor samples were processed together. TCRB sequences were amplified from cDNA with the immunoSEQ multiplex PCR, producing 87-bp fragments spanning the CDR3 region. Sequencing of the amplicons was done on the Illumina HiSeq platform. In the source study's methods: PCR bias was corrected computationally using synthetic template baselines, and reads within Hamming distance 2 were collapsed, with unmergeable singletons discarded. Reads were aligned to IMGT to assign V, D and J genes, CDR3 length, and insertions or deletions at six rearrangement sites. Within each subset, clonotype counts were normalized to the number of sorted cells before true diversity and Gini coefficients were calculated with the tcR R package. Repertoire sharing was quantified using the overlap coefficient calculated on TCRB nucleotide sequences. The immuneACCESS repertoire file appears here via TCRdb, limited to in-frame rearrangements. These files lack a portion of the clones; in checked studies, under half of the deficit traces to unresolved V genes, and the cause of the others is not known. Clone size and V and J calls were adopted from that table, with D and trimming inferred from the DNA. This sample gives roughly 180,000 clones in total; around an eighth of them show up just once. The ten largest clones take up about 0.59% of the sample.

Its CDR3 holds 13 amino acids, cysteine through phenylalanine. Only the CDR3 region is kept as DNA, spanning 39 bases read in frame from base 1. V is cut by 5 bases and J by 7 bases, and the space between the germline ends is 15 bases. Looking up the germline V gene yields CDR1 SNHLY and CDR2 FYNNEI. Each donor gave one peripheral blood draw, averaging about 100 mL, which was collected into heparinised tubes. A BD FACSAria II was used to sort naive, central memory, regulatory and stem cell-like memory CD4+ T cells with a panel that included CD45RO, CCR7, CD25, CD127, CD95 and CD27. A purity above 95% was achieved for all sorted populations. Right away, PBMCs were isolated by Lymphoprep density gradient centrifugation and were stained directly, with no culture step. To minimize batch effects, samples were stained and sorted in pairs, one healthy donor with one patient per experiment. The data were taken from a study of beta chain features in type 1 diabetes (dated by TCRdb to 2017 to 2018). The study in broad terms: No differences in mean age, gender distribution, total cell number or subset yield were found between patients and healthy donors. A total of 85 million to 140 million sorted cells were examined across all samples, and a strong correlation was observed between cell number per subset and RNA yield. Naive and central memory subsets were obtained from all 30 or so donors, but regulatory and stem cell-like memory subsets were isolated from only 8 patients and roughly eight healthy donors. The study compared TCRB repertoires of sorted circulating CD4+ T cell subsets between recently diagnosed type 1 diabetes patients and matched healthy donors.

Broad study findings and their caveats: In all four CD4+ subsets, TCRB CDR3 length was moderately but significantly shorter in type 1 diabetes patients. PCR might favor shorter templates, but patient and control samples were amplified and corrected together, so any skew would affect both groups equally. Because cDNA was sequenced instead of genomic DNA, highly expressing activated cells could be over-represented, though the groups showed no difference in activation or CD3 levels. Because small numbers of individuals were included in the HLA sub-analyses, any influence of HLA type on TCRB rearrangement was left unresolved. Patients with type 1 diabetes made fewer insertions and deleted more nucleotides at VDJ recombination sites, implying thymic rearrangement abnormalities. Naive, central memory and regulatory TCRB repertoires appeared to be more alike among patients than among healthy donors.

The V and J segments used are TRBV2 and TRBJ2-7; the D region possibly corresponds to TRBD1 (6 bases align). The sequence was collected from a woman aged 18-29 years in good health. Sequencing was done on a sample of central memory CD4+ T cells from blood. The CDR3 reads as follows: CASSRQERKEQYF. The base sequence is TGTGCCAGCAGTAGACAGGAGAGGAAGGAGCAGTACTTC.